Shown below are 27 T cell receptor beta chains from a single sample sequenced in a study of patients and donors after allogeneic stem cell transplantation. TCRdb analysed the RT-PCR reads with MiXCR anew, one entry per CDR3 protein. The sample holds 25,000 to 35,000 distinct CDR3 sequences, approximately 6.2% seen once. Material: blood, either unsorted or a sorted T cell fraction (not recorded which). The receptor source for this set is a human donor who was either an allogeneic HSCT recipient or a stem cell or donor lymphocyte infusion donor (not recorded which). It is not recorded whose cells these are; they may come from a transplant donor.

The table lists this clonotype with many counts. This chain links TRBV28 with TRBJ1-3; a weak D match, TRBD1 (5 bases). Germline V gives CDR1 MDHEN, CDR2 SYDVKM. V lost 6 bases and J 0 bases, leaving 9 bases between the germline ends. CDR3 length: 14 residues. CDR3 sequence (DNA): TGTGCCAGCAGGTGGGACGGCTCTGGAAACACCATATATTTT. It specifies CASRWDGSGNTIYF.

This clonotype was detected many times. The rearrangement uses TRBV20-1 and TRBJ2-1; 12 bases align to TRBD2. In germline, CDR1 is DFQATT, CDR2 SNEGSKA (reference sequence). The V gene end was trimmed by 6 bases and the J gene end by 3 bases; junction bases not matched to a gene: 12. The CDR3 runs 17 residues. Written as DNA, the CDR3 is TGCAGTGCCTCCACCTACCTAGCGGGAGGGAACTACAATGAGCAGTTCTTC. It codes for CSASTYLAGGNYNEQFF.

This clonotype has at least ten counts. This CDR3 reads CAINLAGKNTGELFF. CDR3 in DNA: TGTGCCATCAACCTAGCGGGAAAGAACACCGGGGAGCTGTTTTTT. The V and J genes are TRBV10-3 and TRBJ2-2; TRBD2 matches at 9 bases. This CDR3 comprises 15 residues. Germline assignment: CDR1 ENHRY and CDR2 SYGVKD. Trimming at V came to 7 bases and at J to 1 base, leaving 4 bases not matched to a gene.

This clonotype was seen at least ten times. The V call is TRBV14, the J call TRBJ1-6; D gene unclear. V lost 4 bases and J 3 bases, leaving 10 bases between the germline ends. This CDR3 comprises 15 residues. CDR1 SGHDN and CDR2 FVKESK come from the germline V gene. CDR3 in amino acids: CASSLRTDYNSPLHF. Written as DNA, the CDR3 is TGTGCCAGCAGCCTGCGGACGGACTATAATTCACCCCTCCACTTT.

Many counts were recorded for this clonotype. V and J are TRBV5-1 and TRBJ2-1; D not certain. Germline lookup yields CDR1 SGHRS and CDR2 YFSETQ. CDR3 length: 12 amino acids. Trimming pared 5 bases from V and 3 bases from J, leaving 6 bases between. CDR3 amino acids: CASSLYYNEQFF. CDR3 in DNA: TGCGCCAGCAGTCTGTACTACAATGAGCAGTTCTTC.

The table lists this clonotype with a few counts. The rearrangement links TRBV20-1 to TRBJ2-1; 10 bases are a match to TRBD2. V lost 6 bases to trimming and J lost 2 bases; unmatched junction nucleotides: 4. Germline CDR1 DFQATT, CDR2 SNEGSKA (reference sequence). The CDR3 loop spans 14 amino acids. As DNA, the CDR3 is TGCAGTGCCCAACTAGCGGGACCCTACAATGAGCAGTTCTTC. Translating gives CSAQLAGPYNEQFF.

This clonotype has just a few counts. The rearrangement links TRBV13 to TRBJ2-7; TRBD2 is a possible D gene (6 bases). CDR1 is PRHDT, CDR2 FYEKMQ, per germline (reference sequence). The CDR3 covers 14 residues. With 8 bases removed from V and 2 bases from J, the gap between germline ends came to 16 bases. The CDR3 region has the DNA TGTGCCAGCTTCCCGCGGGACTTGCCCTACGAGCAGTACTTC. It codes for CASFPRDLPYEQYF.

This clonotype has ten or more counts. The J gene is TRBJ1-5, the V gene TRBV27; D remains unclear. Germline CDR1 reads MNHEY; CDR2 reads SMNVEV (reference sequence). CDR3 length equals 13 residues. V lost 2 bases and J 2 bases, leaving 4 bases between the germline ends. CDR3 sequence: CASSLARNQPQHF. The CDR3 DNA is TGTGCCAGCAGTTTAGCCCGCAATCAGCCCCAGCATTTT.

This chain links TRBV20-1 with TRBJ2-1; the match to TRBD2 covers 12 bases. The junction had 9 bases not matched to a gene; V was cut back by 0 bases and J by 9 bases. The length of the CDR3 is 16 residues. Germline V gene data show CDR1 as DFQATT and CDR2 as SNEGSKA (reference sequence). DNA for the CDR3: TGCAGTGCTAGAGATCATGGACTAGCGGGACACATTGAGCAGTTCTTC. Translating gives CSARDHGLAGHIEQFF.

This clonotype has a count of ten or more. V is TRBV12-3 or TRBV12-4 and J is TRBJ2-3; possibly TRBD2 for D (6 bases). Trimming cost V 3 bases and J 10 bases, with 14 bases left between them. CDR3 length equals 13 residues. CDR3 loop: CASSFGAGWPQYF. DNA for the CDR3: TGTGCCAGCAGTTTTGGCGCGGGGTGGCCGCAGTATTTT.

The V call is TRBV11-3, the J call TRBJ1-1; unclear D gene. Trimming took 4 bases from V and 1 from J, leaving 10 bases between them. The CDR3 has 14 residues. CDR1 and CDR2 (germline): SGHNT, YENEEA. The CDR3 DNA is TGTGCCAGCAGCTCATGGGGTACGAACACTGAAGCTTTCTTT. Translation: CASSSWGTNTEAFF.

This clonotype was counted at least ten times. The J gene is TRBJ2-1, the V gene TRBV29-1; 10 bases agree with TRBD2. CDR1 SQVTM and CDR2 ANQGSEA come from the germline V gene. The CDR3 contains 15 residues. V dropped 2 bases and J dropped 2; count of bases not matched to a gene: 3. Here the CDR3 DNA reads TGCAGCGTTGAACCAGCGGGAGGGCCCTACAATGAGCAGTTCTTC. This codes for CSVEPAGGPYNEQFF.

The chain joins TRBV12-5 to TRBJ2-2; TRBD2 agrees at 12 bases. V lost 1 base and J lost 5; bases outside the gene matches: 5. CDR1 is LGHNT and CDR2 is FRNRAP in the germline V gene. CDR3 length: 17 residues. CDR3 loop: CASGLATSGRSTGELFF. In nucleotides, the CDR3 is TGTGCTAGTGGTTTGGCGACTAGCGGGAGAAGTACCGGGGAGCTGTTTTTT.

This clonotype was picked up many times. This rearrangement joins TRBV29-1 to TRBJ2-3; TRBD1 matches 7 bases. The CDR3 contains 15 residues. Germline CDR1 is SQVTM and CDR2 is ANQGSEA. Germline trimming cut 7 bases from V and 2 bases from J; bases unmatched to any gene: 12. The CDR3 loop reads CSDLDRASPTDTQYF. CDR3 DNA sequence: TGCAGCGACCTAGACAGGGCAAGCCCCACAGATACGCAGTATTTT.

This clonotype was seen many times. The V call is TRBV11-2, the J call TRBJ2-1; possibly TRBD1 for D (5 bases). Trimming took off 5 bases at V and 1 base at J, with 9 bases between the two ends. Germline loops: CDR1 SGHAT, CDR2 FQNNGV. The CDR3 covers 14 residues. The CDR3 bases are TGTGCCAGCAGCGTTCAGGGATCCTACAATGAGCAGTTCTTC. This gives the protein CASSVQGSYNEQFF.

V and J are TRBV19 and TRBJ2-1, with 7 positions matching TRBD2. CDR1 LNHDA and CDR2 SQIVND come from the germline V gene (reference sequence). The CDR3 sequence is 16 residues long. With 6 bases clipped from V and 8 bases from J, the junction kept 16 bases outside the gene matches. The CDR3, as DNA: TGTGCCAGTAGCCCAGGACTAGTCCACCGGCTAGATGAGCAGTTCTTC. Translating gives CASSPGLVHRLDEQFF.

This clonotype has at least ten counts. The chain couples TRBV9 to TRBJ2-2, with a tentative D call TRBD2 (7 bases). Germline lookup yields CDR1 SGDLS and CDR2 YYNGEE. The ends were cut back, 1 base at V and 3 bases at J, with 16 bases in the middle. The CDR3 extends over 17 amino acids. The CDR3 DNA reads as TGTGCCAGCAGCGTAATTTTCGGGGGGCCGGACACCGGGGAGCTGTTTTTT. It is translated as CASSVIFGGPDTGELFF. Complete variable domain (other parts from reference TRBV9 and TRBJ2-2): DSGVTQTPKHLITATGQRVTLRCSPRSGDLSVYWYQQSLDQGLQFLIQYYNGEERAKGNILERFSAQQFPDLHSELNLSSLELGDSALYFCASSVIFGGPDTGELFFGEGSRLTVL.

This clonotype was detected only a few times. This chain links TRBV11-2 with TRBJ2-1; 8 bases match TRBD2. This CDR3 region has 15 residues. Germline CDR1 reads SGHAT; CDR2 reads FQNNGV. Losses at the gene ends were 3 bases for V and 9 bases for J; bases not matched to a gene: 10. CDR3 in DNA: TGTGCCAGCAGCTTTGCTCTAGCGGGTCTGACTGAGCAGTTCTTC. Amino acid sequence: CASSFALAGLTEQFF.

This clonotype was observed at least ten times. The rearrangement links TRBV29-1 to TRBJ1-1; 8 bases agree with TRBD1. The germline V gene encodes CDR1 SQVTM and CDR2 ANQGSEA. Losses at the gene ends were 7 bases for V and 3 bases for J; bases not matched to a gene: 7. The CDR3 spans 13 residues. This CDR3 reads CSARTGSDTEAFF. The DNA for the CDR3 is TGCAGCGCTCGGACAGGGTCGGACACTGAAGCTTTCTTT. Full variable domain (rest looked up from reference TRBV29-1 and TRBJ1-1): SAVISQKPSRDICQRGTSLTIQCQVDSQVTMMFWYRQQPGQSLTLIATANQGSEATYESGFVIDKFPISRPNLTFSTLTVSNMSPEDSSIYLCSARTGSDTEAFFGQGTRLTVV.

This clonotype has a count of ten or more. The rearrangement links TRBV7-9 to TRBJ1-1; D is unresolved. Germline values: CDR1 SEHNR, CDR2 FQNEAQ (reference sequence). The CDR3 sequence is 10 residues long. V lost 10 bases to trimming and J lost 8 bases, with 11 bases between them. The CDR3 coding sequence is TGTGCCATCGGACTAGTAGAAGCTTTCTTT. Its protein is CAIGLVEAFF. Full variable domain (rest looked up from reference TRBV7-9 and TRBJ1-1): DTGVSQNPRHKITKRGQNVTFRCDPISEHNRLYWYRQTLGQGPEFLTYFQNEAQLEKSRLLSDRFSAERPKGSFSTLEIQRTEQGDSAMYLCAIGLVEAFFGQGTRLTVV.

As regards this clonotype: Possible read error: a much larger clone is one base away. CDR3 loop: CAISDQGNSRRNEQYF. In nucleotides, the CDR3 is TGTGCCATCAGTGACCAAGGGAATAGCAGGAGAAATGAGCAGTACTTC. The chain is built from TRBV10-3 and TRBJ2-7, with D unresolved. Trimming took off 3 bases at V and 7 bases at J, with 22 bases between the two ends. The CDR3 loop spans 16 amino acids. CDR1 and CDR2 from the germline V gene are ENHRY and SYGVKD.

V is TRBV19 and J is TRBJ2-5; no definite D call. V was clipped by 2 bases and J by 2 bases, with 6 bases between them. The germline V gene encodes CDR1 LNHDA and CDR2 SQIVND (reference sequence). The CDR3 is made up of 13 amino acids. The CDR3 reads CASSILGQETQYF. Here the CDR3 DNA reads TGTGCCAGTAGTATACTGGGGCAAGAGACCCAGTACTTC.

This clonotype was counted at least ten times. The gene calls are TRBV6-1 and TRBJ2-5; TRBD2 matches 9 bases. The CDR3 is made up of 17 amino acids. V lost 2 bases, J lost 5 bases, and 12 bases stayed unmatched. The V gene's germline CDR1 is MNHNS and CDR2 SASEGT. The CDR3 DNA follows: TGTGCCAGCAGTGAATCTCGCCGGACTAGCGCATGGGAGACCCAGTACTTC. The encoded protein is CASSESRRTSAWETQYF.

Only a few counts were recorded for this clonotype. The gene calls are TRBV5-4 and TRBJ2-1; D is undetermined. The CDR3 contains 16 residues. Germline assignment: CDR1 SGHNT and CDR2 YYREEE (reference sequence). V was shortened by 6 bases and J by 6 bases, with 22 bases between the two germline ends. DNA of the CDR3: TGTGCCAGCAACATAGGGCCAAGCGTTATTCTCAATGAGCAGTTCTTC. It is translated as CASNIGPSVILNEQFF.

At least ten counts were recorded for this clonotype. This chain links TRBV11-2 with TRBJ2-3; unclear D gene. V was clipped by 3 bases and J by 6 bases, with 4 bases between them. CDR1 is SGHAT and CDR2 is FQNNGV in the germline V gene. The CDR3 is 11 residues long. CDR3 loop: CASSFADTQYF. Written as DNA, the CDR3 is TGTGCCAGCAGCTTCGCGGATACGCAGTATTTT.

The chain couples TRBV7-9 to TRBJ2-3, with 7 bases identical to TRBD2. Germline values: CDR1 SEHNR, CDR2 FQNEAQ (reference sequence). The CDR3 has 19 amino acids. J gave up 2 bases and V 7 bases, and 21 bases lay outside the gene matches. CDR3 loop: CASTSEEVSASGITDTQYF. CDR3 DNA sequence: TGTGCCAGCACATCCGAGGAGGTTTCGGCTAGCGGAATCACAGATACGCAGTATTTT.

This clonotype was counted at least ten times. The genes are TRBV16 and TRBJ1-3; no firm D call. In germline, CDR1 is KGHSY, CDR2 FQNENV. V lost 0 bases and J lost 2, with 8 bases in between. The length of the CDR3 is 15 residues. CDR3 residues: CASSQSKGTGNTIYF. The CDR3 DNA sequence: TGTGCCAGCAGCCAATCGAAGGGAACTGGAAACACCATATATTTT.